This T cell receptor beta chain was sequenced in a study of OX40 agonist ivuxolimab in advanced cancers. Study-wide context: Intravenous ivuxolimab was administered to patients every 2 weeks at 0.01 to 10 mg/kg. Partial response was recorded in three patients: one hepatocellular carcinoma and two cutaneous melanoma cases.

Sequencing was performed with immunoSEQ multiplex PCR; in TCRdb, only in-frame clones are kept and a portion is missing. The data hold around 66,000 clones, with roughly 87% observed a single time. The trim removed 4 bases at V and 5 bases at J, leaving 8 bases unmatched. Germline CDR1 reads MNHEY; CDR2 reads SMNVEV (reference sequence). CDR3 length equals 15 residues. This clone was seen only once. Sequences were derived from CD4+ or CD8+ T cells sorted from blood, sampled in a trial of the OX40 agonist ivuxolimab. The genes are TRBV27 and TRBJ1-5; 7 bases fit TRBD1. The source of this sequence is an adult with an advanced solid tumor such as melanoma, head and neck, liver or kidney cancer. CDR3 sequence (DNA): TGTGCCAGCAGTTCCCCCGACAGGGCACATCAGCCCCAGCATTTT. Translating gives CASSSPDRAHQPQHF.